This T cell receptor (beta chain) was observed in a study of identical twins (dated by TCRdb to 2016 to 2017). Background on the whole study: TCR alpha and beta repertoires from monozygotic twins, unrelated adults of various ages and cord blood were deep-sequenced to test whether fetal clonotypes persist. To rule out contamination, the twin experiments were replicated at different times with different library preparation protocols. The investigation overall reported the following: In beta out-of-frame sequences, excess twin sharing was weaker, because having fewer shared sequences lowered the signal-to-noise ratio. Compared with coincidental sharing between unrelated individuals, an excess of low generation-probability sequences was observed among out-of-frame TCR alpha sequences shared between twins. Because the same donors could not be followed over many years, the conclusions relied on cross-sectional statistical analysis. Fewer insertions were carried by abundant cord blood beta clonotypes; a weaker similar trend was observed in young adult naive repertoires, while no such trend was observed in memory repertoires. Invariant T cells such as MAIT and iNKT could partly confound zero-insertion analyses, though diverse VJ usage argued against this for most clonotypes. In monozygotic twins, recombination models systematically underestimated out-of-frame TCR alpha sharing, but the models matched the sharing seen between unrelated individuals.

Library generation was performed with 5' RACE. The sequencing machine was an Illumina HiSeq 2000. A universal primer binding site was introduced by template switching, and a unique molecular identifier was present in the final cDNA, enabling accurate counting of TCR cDNA molecules. Specific primers in the conserved constant-segment region were used to synthesize first-strand cDNA for the TCR alpha and beta chains. To control for contamination, each cDNA library was double barcoded with a SMART-Mk sample barcode plus Illumina barcodes. TruSeq adapter sequences and Illumina sample barcodes were added in two successive PCR steps. TCR alpha and beta cDNA libraries were sequenced on the Illumina HiSeq platform with custom primers. The study's processing was this. MiGEC was used to process raw reads and extract unique molecular identifiers, and MiXCR was used to find CDR3 positions. Recombination models were inferred per individual with the repgenHMM and IGoR tools using an EM algorithm. Shared clonotype analysis was performed with the tcR package in R, normalizing sharing by the product of cloneset sizes. Out-of-frame nonproductive sequences were analyzed to study raw recombination free of thymic and clonal selection effects. The public reads were reprocessed in TCRdb via fastp at Q25 and MiXCR, keeping in-frame beta chains. Each entry merges the rows of one CDR3 protein and shows their most common DNA and genes. TCRdb, not the authors, supplied the V and J calls. This sample has 500,000 to 700,000 distinct CDR3 sequences in its table, and just over 7% of those were observed once. The ten largest clones represent roughly 1.6% of the sample.

This clonotype was seen only a few times. Its antigen specificity is not known. No qualities accompany the bases; no much larger clone lies one base away. Every donor in the study was a healthy Caucasian. Three pairs of female monozygotic twins, all aged about 18 to 30 years, made up the twin cohort. Peripheral blood mononuclear cells were the source from which RNA for the TCR libraries was isolated. The V and J ends are trimmed by 5 bases and 5 bases, leaving 18 bases between them. Counted from cysteine to phenylalanine, this CDR3 has 15 amino acids. Only the CDR3 region is kept as DNA, spanning 45 bases read in frame from base 1. Reading the germline V gene (reference sequence) gives CDR1 SEHNR and CDR2 FQNEAQ. The sample was also reused in another study, on yellow fever vaccine responses in identical twins. From the second report: The T cell response to vaccination in identical twins was reported by the authors to appear partly convergent and partly personalized. Focusing on identical twins, the study followed the T cell clones that responded to the vaccine, and did so with precision.

The V and J segments used are TRBV7-9 and TRBJ1-1; matching of 5 bases hints at TRBD1 as the D gene. This TCR came from a woman between 18 and 29 years old in good health. Source material: PBMCs. The DNA reads TGTGCCAGCAGCCTCCGGGGCAGAAGGGGTACTGAAGCTTTCTTT. This translates into CASSLRGRRGTEAFF.